One and the same sample provided the 18 T cell receptor beta chains below, sequenced in a study of molecular identifiers for immune sequencing clone quantification. In TCRdb, the PCR reads were re-called with MiXCR into one record per CDR3 protein. The table records around 470,000 distinct CDR3 sequences, over 20% of them present only once. Sequenced sample: naive CD8+ T cells from blood, with Jurkat cell RNA spiked in. The sample's subset: FACS-sorted CD8+CD4-CCR7+CD45RA+ naive T cells. These TCRs come from a human donor in good health. Some libraries in this study had Jurkat cell RNA spiked in.

This clonotype was counted between two and nine times. This could be a read error, since a much larger clone is one nucleotide away. The chain is built from TRBV12-3 or TRBV12-4 and TRBJ2-3; D is unresolved. The CDR3 runs 17 residues. CDR3 residues: CANSFSLFLTSTDTQYF. Written as DNA, the CDR3 is TGTGCCAACAGTTTTTCGCTGTTTCTGACGAGCACAGATACGCAGTATTTT.

With respect to this clonotype: A single base separates this from a much larger clone, so it may be a read error. Since no conserved phenylalanine or tryptophan closes the CDR3, a read error is the likely cause. The rearrangement joins TRBV2 to TRBJ2-7, with D possibly TRBD2 on 5 matching bases. The V and J ends lost 3 bases and 0 bases respectively, with 15 bases between them. This CDR3 comprises 16 residues. CDR1 is SNHLY, CDR2 FYNNEI, per germline. The CDR3 nucleotides read TGTGCCAGCAGTGACATCGGTCCTAGCAGCTCCTACGAGCAGTACCTC. The encoded protein is CASSDIGPSSSYEQYL.

This clonotype appeared many times. The gene calls are TRBV7-9 and TRBJ1-1; D is perhaps TRBD1 (5 bases). The CDR3 contains 17 residues. Looked up from germline, CDR1 is SEHNR and CDR2 is FQNEAQ (reference sequence). V was pared by 2 bases and J by 1 base, with 17 bases between. The chain's CDR3 is CASSLPQTEAKNTEAFF. CDR3 nucleotides: TGTGCCAGCAGCTTACCCCAGACAGAAGCCAAGAACACTGAAGCTTTCTTT.

The genes are TRBV5-1 and TRBJ1-1; 9 bases align to TRBD1. Trimming took 8 bases from V and 1 from J; bases not matched to a gene: 3. The CDR3 runs 13 residues. Germline lookup yields CDR1 SGHRS and CDR2 YFSETQ. DNA of the CDR3: TGCGCCAGTACAGGGGGCGGGAACACTGAAGCTTTCTTT. Residues: CASTGGGNTEAFF.

There are a few counts of this clonotype. The rearrangement joins TRBV27 to TRBJ2-3; 12 positions match TRBD2. The CDR3 spans 17 residues. The V gene end was trimmed by 5 bases and the J gene end by 0 bases; junction bases not matched to a gene: 6. From germline, CDR1 is MNHEY and CDR2 SMNVEV (reference sequence). CDR3 sequence reads: CASSTLGLAGSTDTQYF. The DNA of the CDR3 is TGTGCCAGCAGTACCCTCGGACTAGCGGGGAGCACAGATACGCAGTATTTT.

In this sample, this clonotype turned up many times. CDR3 protein: CSVEFSGTGGTGELFF. CDR3 nucleotide sequence: TGCAGCGTTGAATTCTCCGGGACAGGGGGCACCGGGGAGCTGTTTTTT. V gene TRBV29-1 combines with J gene TRBJ2-2; 11 bases are shared with TRBD1. Germline CDR1 reads SQVTM; CDR2 reads ANQGSEA. The junction had 6 bases not matched to a gene; V was cut back by 2 bases and J by 4 bases. CDR3 length equals 16 residues.

CDR3 nucleotides: TGCGCCAGCAGCCAAGAGGGCGGGACTAGCGGGAGGATCGAGCAGTACTTC. The encoded protein is CASSQEGGTSGRIEQYF. V is TRBV4-1 and J is TRBJ2-7; 15 bases agree with TRBD2. V gave up 0 bases and J gave up 6 bases; unmatched junction bases: 6. The CDR3 has 17 amino acids. Germline values: CDR1 MGHRA, CDR2 YSYEKL.

A remark on this clonotype: A much bigger clone sits one base away, suggesting this may be a read error. This chain joins TRBV5-1 and TRBJ2-7; a weak D match, TRBD1 (5 bases). Germline CDR1 SGHRS, CDR2 YFSETQ. The CDR3 consists of 12 residues. Here the CDR3 reads CASSNQGPEPYF. The CDR3 coding sequence is TGCGCCAGCAGCAACCAGGGTCCCGAGCCGTACTTC.

This clonotype was found many times. This chain uses TRBV25-1 with TRBJ2-7; the D gene could be TRBD1 or TRBD2 (6 bases each). V was pared by 5 bases and J by 5 bases, with 10 bases between. CDR1 MGHDK and CDR2 SYGVNS come from the germline V gene. The CDR3 has 12 amino acids. The CDR3 nucleotides are TGTGCCAGCAGTTACGGGGGCGACGAGCAGTACTTC. Its translation is CASSYGGDEQYF.

This clonotype was seen repeatedly, ten times or more. J is TRBJ2-7 and V is TRBV6-2 or TRBV6-3; D not certain. The CDR3 is made up of 12 amino acids. Trimming stripped 4 bases from V and 6 bases from J, with 10 bases between. The germline CDR1 and CDR2 sequences are MNHEY and SVGEGT. In nucleotides, the CDR3 is TGTGCCAGCAGTTCTGGGGTATTCGAGCAGTACTTC. Protein: CASSSGVFEQYF.

The V and J genes are TRBV29-1 and TRBJ1-1; 7 nucleotides line up with TRBD1. With 2 bases clipped from V and 3 bases from J, the junction kept 6 bases outside the gene matches. Looked up from germline, CDR1 is SQVTM and CDR2 is ANQGSEA. CDR3 length: 14 residues. The CDR3 nucleotides are TGCAGCGTTGAAACCCGGACAGGAGACACTGAAGCTTTCTTT. Its protein is CSVETRTGDTEAFF.

V usage is TRBV11-2 and J usage is TRBJ2-3; no reliable D call. The V gene lost 5 bases and the J gene lost 0 bases, with 18 bases spanning the gap. The CDR3 is 17 amino acids. The germline V gene encodes CDR1 SGHAT and CDR2 FQNNGV. As DNA, the CDR3 is TGTGCCAGCAGCCGACTCTCCAAGGCGCAGAGCACAGATACGCAGTATTTT. Translated, it gives CASSRLSKAQSTDTQYF.

This clonotype was seen a few times. The V gene is TRBV4-3, the J gene TRBJ2-1; D gene uncertain. The CDR3 totals 15 residues. CDR1 is LGHNA, CDR2 YSLEER, per germline. With 1 base removed from V and 2 bases from J, the gap between germline ends came to 9 bases. DNA for the CDR3: TGCGCCAGCAGCCAAGCTGCCGGCGCCTACAATGAGCAGTTCTTC. Protein product: CASSQAAGAYNEQFF.

This clonotype was seen at least ten times. V and J are TRBV7-9 and TRBJ2-7; D is undetermined. The CDR3 has 14 amino acids. V was shortened by 5 bases and J by 2 bases, with 13 bases between the two germline ends. Germline lookup yields CDR1 SEHNR and CDR2 FQNEAQ (reference sequence). DNA for the CDR3: TGTGCCAGCAGCCCGGCAGAAAAAACCTACGAGCAGTACTTC. Its protein is CASSPAEKTYEQYF.

This clonotype has a count of ten or more. The CDR3 loop is CASSQNRGLLKETQYF. CDR3 DNA sequence: TGTGCCAGCAGCCAAAACCGCGGACTATTAAAAGAGACCCAGTACTTC. V and J are TRBV14 and TRBJ2-5; TRBD2 might be the D (6 bases). CDR3 length: 16 residues. The germline V gene encodes CDR1 SGHDN and CDR2 FVKESK. Trimming pared 2 bases from V and 3 bases from J, leaving 16 bases between.

A word on this clonotype: This sequence may be a read error, since a much larger clone differs from it by one base. The rearrangement uses TRBV5-1 and TRBJ2-1; D is perhaps TRBD2 (6 bases). Looked up from germline, CDR1 is SGHRS and CDR2 is YFSETQ. This CDR3 comprises 15 residues. CDR3 residues: CSSSLVDYGGNEQFF. The CDR3 coding sequence is TGCTCCAGCAGCTTGGTAGACTACGGGGGTAATGAGCAGTTCTTC.

A remark on this clonotype: This clone may be a read error of a much larger clone one base away. The rearrangement links TRBV20-1 to TRBJ2-2, with 8 bases lining up with TRBD2. From germline, CDR1 is DFQATT and CDR2 SNEGSKA (reference sequence). CDR3 length: 15 residues. CDR3 region: CGARGRGGYTGELFF. For the CDR3, the DNA is TGCGGTGCTAGGGGCCGCGGGGGGTACACCGGGGAGCTGTTTTTT.

This clonotype was recorded a few times. The chain couples TRBV3-1 to TRBJ2-3; D not resolved. CDR1 is LGHDT and CDR2 is YNNKEL in the germline V gene (reference sequence). V lost 3 bases and J 2 bases, leaving 12 bases between the germline ends. The CDR3 is made up of 15 amino acids. The DNA for the CDR3 is TGTGCCAGCAGCCAGGTTGTAGGTTACACAGATACGCAGTATTTT. This gives the protein CASSQVVGYTDTQYF.